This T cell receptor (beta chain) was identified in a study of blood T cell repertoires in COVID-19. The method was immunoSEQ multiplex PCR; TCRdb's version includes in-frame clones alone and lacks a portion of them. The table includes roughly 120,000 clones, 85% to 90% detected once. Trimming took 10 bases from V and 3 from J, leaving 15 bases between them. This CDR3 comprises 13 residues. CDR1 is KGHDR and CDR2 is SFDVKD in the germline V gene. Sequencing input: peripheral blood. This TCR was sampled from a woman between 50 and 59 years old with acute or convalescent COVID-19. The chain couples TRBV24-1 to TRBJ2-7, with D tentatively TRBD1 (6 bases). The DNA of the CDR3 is TGTGCCACTGAACAGGGTCCCAACTACGAGCAGTACTTC. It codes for CATEQGPNYEQYF.